The rows below give T cell receptor beta chains drawn from one sample of a study of beta chain features in type 1 diabetes. Using immunoSEQ multiplex PCR, the repertoire was profiled, and TCRdb retains in-frame clones only, with some absent. Here the sample spans 500,000 to 850,000 clones, 11% to 15% being singletons. Sequencing was carried out using naive CD4+ T cells from blood. Every receptor here comes from a man younger than 35 with type 1 diabetes. CDR3s include the opening cysteine and the closing phenylalanine or tryptophan. D genes are given only for firm matches. The size entry is marked missing in some rows and otherwise reads once, few, many or a size class.

d_call j_call v_call clone_size cdr3_aa cdr3_nt
NA TRBJ2-3 TRBV7-2 NA CASSLLADTQYF TGTGCCAGCAGCTTATTAGCAGATACGCAGTATTTT
TRBD1 TRBJ1-1 TRBV4-3 NA CASSQGQGTESAFF TGCGCCAGCAGCCAAGGACAGGGGACTGAAAGTGCTTTCTTT
NA TRBJ1-1 TRBV30 NA CAWGRTSSTEAFF TGTGCCTGGGGGAGGACTAGCAGTACTGAAGCTTTCTTT
TRBD1 TRBJ2-7 TRBV6-5 NA CASSYARDSMAEQYF TGTGCCAGCAGTTACGCAAGGGACAGCATGGCCGAGCAGTACTTC
NA TRBJ1-2 TRBV14 NA CASRASGGYGYTF TGTGCCAGCCGCGCGAGCGGGGGGTATGGCTACACCTTC
TRBD2 TRBJ2-4 TRBV28 NA CASSFGLAGVPRPKNIQYF TGTGCCAGCAGTTTTGGGTTAGCGGGAGTCCCCCGCCCCAAAAACATTCAGTACTTC
TRBD1 TRBJ1-2 TRBV25-1 few CASSAQTGIYGYTF TGTGCCAGCAGTGCCCAGACAGGGATCTATGGCTACACCTTC
NA TRBJ1-1 TRBV28 few CASSSRSVLEAFF TGTGCCAGCAGTTCCCGCAGTGTACTGGAAGCTTTCTTT
NA TRBJ2-3 TRBV7-2 few CASSPFTDTQYF TGTGCCAGCAGCCCCTTTACGGATACGCAGTATTTT
TRBD2 TRBJ2-5 TRBV7-9 few CASSRPGTSGNQETQYF TGTGCCAGCAGCCGACCCGGGACTAGCGGGAACCAAGAGACCCAGTACTTC
NA TRBJ2-3 TRBV18 few CASSPRAESTDTQYF TGTGCCAGCTCACCGAGAGCGGAAAGCACAGATACGCAGTATTTT
NA TRBJ1-1 TRBV28 NA CASSSPHRDTEAFF TGTGCCAGCAGTTCCCCTCACAGGGACACTGAAGCTTTCTTT
NA TRBJ2-5 TRBV25-1 NA CASSPARAQYF TGTGCCAGCAGCCCTGCCCGGGCCCAGTACTTC
NA TRBJ2-5 TRBV19 NA CASTGGSGGRETQYF TGTGCCAGTACGGGCGGCTCCGGAGGAAGAGAGACCCAGTACTTC
NA TRBJ2-2 TRBV2 NA CASRRGAGGELFF TGTGCCAGCAGGAGGGGCGCGGGCGGGGAGCTGTTTTTT
NA TRBJ1-1 TRBV2 few CASSYMNTEAFF TGTGCCAGCAGTTACATGAACACTGAAGCTTTCTTT
NA TRBJ1-6 TRBV21-1 NA CASSSPRSYNSPLHF TGTGCCAGCAGCTCCCCTAGATCCTATAATTCACCCCTCCACTTT
NA TRBJ2-1 TRBV7-3 few CASSPREGGWQFF TGTGCCAGCAGCCCCCGAGAAGGGGGATGGCAGTTCTTC
NA TRBJ2-3 TRBV7-3 NA CASSFRGTDTQYF TGTGCCAGCAGCTTCAGGGGCACAGATACGCAGTATTTT
NA TRBJ1-1 TRBV30 few CAWSMSNREPRRMNTEAFF TGTGCCTGGAGCATGTCGAACAGGGAACCGAGAAGAATGAACACTGAAGCTTTCTTT
NA TRBJ2-1 TRBV28 few CASSFSSSLNEQFF TGTGCCAGCAGTTTTAGCTCCTCTCTTAATGAGCAGTTCTTC
NA TRBJ2-3 TRBV19 NA CASSTGELRTDTQYF TGTGCCAGTAGTACGGGGGAGTTACGCACAGATACGCAGTATTTT
TRBD1 TRBJ1-1 TRBV10-3 few CAISSGTESTEAFF TGTGCCATCAGCTCCGGGACAGAGAGCACTGAAGCTTTCTTT
NA TRBJ1-5 TRBV21-1 NA CASSKSPTGGHSNQPQHF TGTGCCAGCAGCAAAAGCCCCACAGGGGGACACAGCAATCAGCCCCAGCATTTT
NA TRBJ2-2 TRBV7-9 NA CASSLLVGTGELFF TGTGCCAGCAGCTTACTGGTGGGCACCGGGGAGCTGTTTTTT
NA TRBJ2-7 TRBV6-1 few CASSGTTSYEQYF TGTGCCAGCAGTGGGACAACAAGCTACGAGCAGTACTTC
TRBD1 TRBJ2-7 TRBV6-6 NA CASSPGTGRAEQYF TGTGCCAGCAGTCCCGGGACAGGGAGAGCCGAGCAGTACTTC
NA TRBJ1-3 TRBV7-9 few CASSPSRPSSGNTIYF TGTGCCAGCAGCCCCAGTCGTCCGAGCTCTGGAAACACCATATATTTT
NA TRBJ2-1 TRBV25-1 few CASSDASGGNEQFF TGTGCCAGCAGTGATGCCTCCGGGGGCAATGAGCAGTTCTTC